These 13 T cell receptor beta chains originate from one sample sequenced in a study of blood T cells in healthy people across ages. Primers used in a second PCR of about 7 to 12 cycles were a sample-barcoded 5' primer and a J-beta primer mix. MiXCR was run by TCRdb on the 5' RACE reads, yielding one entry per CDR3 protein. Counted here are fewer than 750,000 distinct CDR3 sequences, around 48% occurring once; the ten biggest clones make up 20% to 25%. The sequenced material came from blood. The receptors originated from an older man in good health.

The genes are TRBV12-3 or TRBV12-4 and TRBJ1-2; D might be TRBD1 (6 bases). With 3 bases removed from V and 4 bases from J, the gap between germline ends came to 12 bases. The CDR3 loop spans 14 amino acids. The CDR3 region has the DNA TGTGCCAGCAGTTTCGCAGGGGAACGCTATGGCTACACCTTC. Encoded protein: CASSFAGERYGYTF.

The CDR3 region is CASSEFASGETQYF. The CDR3, as DNA: TGTGCCAGCAGTGAATTTGCTAGCGGTGAGACCCAGTACTTC. The V and J genes are TRBV2 and TRBJ2-5; 7 positions agree with TRBD2. The J segment lost 5 bases and the V segment lost 2 bases, leaving 5 bases of the junction unmatched. Looked up from germline, CDR1 is SNHLY and CDR2 is FYNNEI. The CDR3 has 14 amino acids.

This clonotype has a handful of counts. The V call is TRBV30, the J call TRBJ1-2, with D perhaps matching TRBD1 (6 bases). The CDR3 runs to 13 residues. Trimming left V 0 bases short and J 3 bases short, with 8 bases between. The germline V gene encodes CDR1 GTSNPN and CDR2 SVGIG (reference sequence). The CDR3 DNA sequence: TGTGCCTGGAGTGTTACAGGGTACTATGGCTACACCTTC. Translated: CAWSVTGYYGYTF. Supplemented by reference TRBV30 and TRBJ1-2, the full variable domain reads SQTIHQWPATLVQPVGSPLSLECTVEGTSNPNLYWYRQAAGRGLQLLFYSVGIGQISSEVPQNLSASRPQDRQFILSSKKLLLSDSGFYLCAWSVTGYYGYTFGSGTRLTVV.

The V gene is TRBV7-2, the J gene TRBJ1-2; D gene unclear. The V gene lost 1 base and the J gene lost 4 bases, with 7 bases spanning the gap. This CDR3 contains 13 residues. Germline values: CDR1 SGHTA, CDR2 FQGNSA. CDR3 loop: CASSLDGFYGYTF. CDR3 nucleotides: TGTGCCAGCAGCTTAGACGGATTCTATGGCTACACCTTC.

CDR3 sequence: CASSEAPPRGLNSPLHF. The CDR3 bases are TGTGCCAGCAGTGAGGCCCCCCCGAGGGGGCTTAATTCACCCCTCCACTTT. The chain uses TRBV6-1 and TRBJ1-6; 7 bases agree with TRBD1. This CDR3 comprises 17 residues. V lost 3 bases to trimming and J lost 6 bases; unmatched junction nucleotides: 11. Germline V lookup: CDR1 MNHNS, CDR2 SASEGT.

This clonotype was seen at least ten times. The CDR3 region has the DNA TGTGCCATCAGTGTTAGGCAGGGGATGGAGACCCAGTACTTC. Amino acids: CAISVRQGMETQYF. This chain uses TRBV10-3 with TRBJ2-5; D may be TRBD1 (6 bases). Deletions cut 4 bases from V and 5 bases from J, with 14 bases between. This CDR3 spans 14 amino acids. Germline V gene sequence: CDR1 ENHRY, CDR2 SYGVKD.

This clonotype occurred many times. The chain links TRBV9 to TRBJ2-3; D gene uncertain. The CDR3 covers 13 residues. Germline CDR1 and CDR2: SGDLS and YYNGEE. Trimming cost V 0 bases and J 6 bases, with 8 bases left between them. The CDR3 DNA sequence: TGTGCCAGCAGCGTAGACTTAGATGATACGCAGTATTTT. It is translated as CASSVDLDDTQYF.

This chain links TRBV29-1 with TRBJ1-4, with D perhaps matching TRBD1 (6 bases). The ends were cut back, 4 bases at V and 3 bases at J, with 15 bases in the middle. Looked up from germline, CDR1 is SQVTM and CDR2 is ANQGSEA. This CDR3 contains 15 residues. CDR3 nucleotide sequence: TGCAGCGTTGCGGTGCAGGGGAGGTCTAATGAAAAACTGTTTTTT. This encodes CSVAVQGRSNEKLFF. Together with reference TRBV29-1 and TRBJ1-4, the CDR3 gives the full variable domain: SAVISQKPSRDICQRGTSLTIQCQVDSQVTMMFWYRQQPGQSLTLIATANQGSEATYESGFVIDKFPISRPNLTFSTLTVSNMSPEDSSIYLCSVAVQGRSNEKLFFGSGTQLSVL.

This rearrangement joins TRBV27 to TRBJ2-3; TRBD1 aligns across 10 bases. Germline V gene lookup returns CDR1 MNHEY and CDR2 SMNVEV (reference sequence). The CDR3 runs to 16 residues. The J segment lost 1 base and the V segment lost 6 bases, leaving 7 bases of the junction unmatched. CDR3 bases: TGTGCCAGCAGGTCATGGGGGACAGGGGGCACAGATACGCAGTATTTT. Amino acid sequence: CASRSWGTGGTDTQYF.

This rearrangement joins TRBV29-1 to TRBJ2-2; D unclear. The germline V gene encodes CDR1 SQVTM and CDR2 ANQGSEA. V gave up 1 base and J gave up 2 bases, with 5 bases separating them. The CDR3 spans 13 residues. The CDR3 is CSVEGVNTGELFF. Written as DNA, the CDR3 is TGCAGCGTTGAAGGGGTAAACACCGGGGAGCTGTTTTTT.

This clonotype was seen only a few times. The CDR3, as DNA: TGCGCCAGCAGCTTGGTTCAGGGGGTAAGCTACGAGCAGTACTTC. Amino acid sequence: CASSLVQGVSYEQYF. The chain couples TRBV5-1 to TRBJ2-7, with 7 bases fitting TRBD1. The CDR3 is 15 residues long. The ends lost 0 bases at V and 3 bases at J; junction bases unmatched: 6. CDR1 SGHRS and CDR2 YFSETQ come from the germline V gene. Combining the CDR3 with reference TRBV5-1 and TRBJ2-7 gives the whole variable domain KAGVTQTPRYLIKTRGQQVTLSCSPISGHRSVSWYQQTPGQGLQFLFEYFSETQRNKGNFPGRFSGRQFSNSRSEMNVSTLELGDSALYLCASSLVQGVSYEQYFGPGTRLTVT.

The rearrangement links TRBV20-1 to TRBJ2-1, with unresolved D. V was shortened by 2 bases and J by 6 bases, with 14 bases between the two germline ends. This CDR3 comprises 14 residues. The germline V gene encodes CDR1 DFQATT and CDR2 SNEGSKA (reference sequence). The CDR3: CSARKAGLTNEQFF. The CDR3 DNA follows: TGCAGTGCTAGAAAGGCTGGCTTGACCAATGAGCAGTTCTTC.

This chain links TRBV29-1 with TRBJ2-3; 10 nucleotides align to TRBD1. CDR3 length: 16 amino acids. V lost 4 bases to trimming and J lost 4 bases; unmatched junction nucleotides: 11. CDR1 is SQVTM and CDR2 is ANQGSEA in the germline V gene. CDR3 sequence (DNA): TGCAGCGTTGTTAGCCCCAGACAGGGGGCATCAGATACGCAGTATTTT. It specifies CSVVSPRQGASDTQYF.